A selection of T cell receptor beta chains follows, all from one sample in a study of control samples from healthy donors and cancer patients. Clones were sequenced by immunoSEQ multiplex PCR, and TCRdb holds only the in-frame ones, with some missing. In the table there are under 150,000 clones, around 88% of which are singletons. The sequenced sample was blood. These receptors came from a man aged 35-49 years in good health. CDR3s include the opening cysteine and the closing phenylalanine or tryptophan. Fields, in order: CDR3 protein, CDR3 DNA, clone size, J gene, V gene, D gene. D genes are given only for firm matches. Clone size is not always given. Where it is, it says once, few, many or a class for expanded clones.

cdr3_aa: CASSLLSGVYTGELFF
cdr3_nt: TGTGCCAGCAGCCTGCTTAGCGGGGTGTACACCGGGGAGCTGTTTTTT
clone_size: NA
j_call: TRBJ2-2
v_call: TRBV3-1/TRBV3-2
d_call: TRBD2

cdr3_aa: CASSLVSQRGGTDTQYF
cdr3_nt: TGTGCCAGCAGCTTAGTCAGCCAGCGGGGGGGGACAGATACGCAGTATTTT
clone_size: NA
j_call: TRBJ2-3
v_call: TRBV7-2
d_call: TRBD2

cdr3_aa: CASSPGGINTEAFF
cdr3_nt: TGTGCCAGCAGCCCCGGGGGGATAAACACTGAAGCTTTCTTT
clone_size: NA
j_call: TRBJ1-1
v_call: TRBV6-4
d_call: NA

cdr3_aa: CASTDKGPYEQYF
cdr3_nt: TGTGCCAGTACTGACAAGGGCCCCTACGAGCAGTACTTC
clone_size: few
j_call: TRBJ2-7
v_call: TRBV14
d_call: NA

cdr3_aa: CASSSRTNDYEQYF
cdr3_nt: TGTGCCAGCAGCTCACGGACAAACGACTACGAGCAGTACTTC
clone_size: NA
j_call: TRBJ2-7
v_call: TRBV3-1/TRBV3-2
d_call: NA

cdr3_aa: CASRAGGAGTEAFF
cdr3_nt: TGTGCCAGCAGGGCGGGGGGGGCTGGCACTGAAGCTTTCTTT
clone_size: NA
j_call: TRBJ1-1
v_call: TRBV5-6
d_call: NA

cdr3_aa: CASSDGGANEKLFF
cdr3_nt: TGCGCCAGCAGTGACGGGGGCGCGAATGAAAAACTGTTTTTT
clone_size: NA
j_call: TRBJ1-4
v_call: TRBV10-1
d_call: NA

cdr3_aa: CASSLSGTGNSPLHF
cdr3_nt: TGTGCCAGCAGCCTATCGGGGACAGGGAATTCACCCCTCCACTTT
clone_size: NA
j_call: TRBJ1-6
v_call: TRBV4-2
d_call: TRBD1

cdr3_aa: CSASWLSGTQYF
cdr3_nt: TGCAGTGCTAGTTGGCTGAGTGGGACCCAGTACTTC
clone_size: NA
j_call: TRBJ2-5
v_call: TRBV20-1
d_call: NA

cdr3_aa: CASSRPGLGNYGYTF
cdr3_nt: TGTGCCAGCAGCCGACCGGGTTTAGGGAACTATGGCTACACCTTC
clone_size: NA
j_call: TRBJ1-2
v_call: TRBV3-1/TRBV3-2
d_call: NA

cdr3_aa: CASSFAGVPYEQYF
cdr3_nt: TGTGCCAGCAGCTTCGCAGGGGTTCCCTACGAGCAGTACTTC
clone_size: NA
j_call: TRBJ2-7
v_call: TRBV7-8
d_call: NA

cdr3_aa: CASSLRDTQYF
cdr3_nt: TGTGCCAGCAGTTTGAGAGATACGCAGTATTTT
clone_size: NA
j_call: TRBJ2-3
v_call: TRBV12-3/TRBV12-4
d_call: NA

cdr3_aa: CASSFLRDVDGYTF
cdr3_nt: TGTGCCAGCAGCTTTCTCCGGGACGTTGATGGCTACACCTTC
clone_size: NA
j_call: TRBJ1-2
v_call: TRBV11-3
d_call: NA

cdr3_aa: CASSLVGFGELFF
cdr3_nt: TGCGCCAGCAGCTTGGTAGGGTTCGGGGAGCTGTTTTTT
clone_size: NA
j_call: TRBJ2-2
v_call: TRBV5-1
d_call: NA

cdr3_aa: CASSVWGNTEAFF
cdr3_nt: TGTGCCAGCAGTGTCTGGGGGAACACTGAAGCTTTCTTT
clone_size: NA
j_call: TRBJ1-1
v_call: TRBV6-2/TRBV6-3
d_call: NA

cdr3_aa: CASSYRPDGEQYF
cdr3_nt: TGTGCCAGCAGTTATAGACCGGACGGGGAGCAGTACTTC
clone_size: NA
j_call: TRBJ2-7
v_call: TRBV12-3/TRBV12-4
d_call: NA

cdr3_aa: CASSRTGTGSYEQYF
cdr3_nt: TGTGCCAGCTCACGTACCGGGACAGGCTCCTACGAGCAGTACTTC
clone_size: NA
j_call: TRBJ2-7
v_call: TRBV18
d_call: TRBD1

cdr3_aa: CASSEGRVAYEQYF
cdr3_nt: TGTGCCAGCAGTGAAGGCAGGGTCGCCTACGAGCAGTACTTC
clone_size: NA
j_call: TRBJ2-7
v_call: TRBV2
d_call: NA

cdr3_aa: CASSLVGTSYEQYF
cdr3_nt: TGTGCCAGCAGCTTGGTCGGAACCTCCTACGAGCAGTACTTC
clone_size: NA
j_call: TRBJ2-7
v_call: TRBV5-5
d_call: NA

cdr3_aa: CASSETPRRPETRAQYF
cdr3_nt: TGTGCCAGCAGCGAGACCCCCCGCAGGCCGGAGACGAGGGCCCAGTACTTC
clone_size: NA
j_call: TRBJ2-5
v_call: TRBV25-1
d_call: NA

cdr3_aa: CASSQTKNYGYTF
cdr3_nt: TGTGCCAGCAGCCAAACCAAGAACTATGGCTACACCTTC
clone_size: NA
j_call: TRBJ1-2
v_call: TRBV3-1/TRBV3-2
d_call: NA

cdr3_aa: CASSVASYNEQFF
cdr3_nt: TGTGCCAGCAGCGTAGCCTCGTACAATGAGCAGTTCTTC
clone_size: NA
j_call: TRBJ2-1
v_call: TRBV9
d_call: NA

cdr3_aa: CASSLKGLGNSPLHF
cdr3_nt: TGTGCCAGCAGTTTAAAGGGGTTAGGTAATTCACCCCTCCACTTT
clone_size: NA
j_call: TRBJ1-6
v_call: TRBV27
d_call: NA

cdr3_aa: CASSGEGGKTDTQYF
cdr3_nt: TGTGCCAGCAGCGGAGAGGGGGGGAAGACAGATACGCAGTATTTT
clone_size: NA
j_call: TRBJ2-3
v_call: TRBV9
d_call: NA

cdr3_aa: CASSPGLAGGYEQFF
cdr3_nt: TGTGCCAGCAGCCCGGGACTAGCGGGGGGTTATGAGCAGTTCTTC
clone_size: NA
j_call: TRBJ2-1
v_call: TRBV5-4
d_call: TRBD2

cdr3_aa: CASSPRRGLHEQYF
cdr3_nt: TGTGCCAGTAGTCCCCGGAGGGGATTACACGAGCAGTACTTC
clone_size: NA
j_call: TRBJ2-7
v_call: TRBV19
d_call: NA

cdr3_aa: CASSLDVRTQYEKLFF
cdr3_nt: TGTGCCAGCAGCTTAGACGTCCGGACACAATATGAAAAACTGTTTTTT
clone_size: NA
j_call: TRBJ1-4
v_call: TRBV7-9
d_call: NA

cdr3_aa: CASSGSGGQNTEAFF
cdr3_nt: TGTGCCAGCAGTGGATCAGGGGGCCAGAACACTGAAGCTTTCTTT
clone_size: NA
j_call: TRBJ1-1
v_call: TRBV6-2/TRBV6-3
d_call: TRBD1

cdr3_aa: CASSLTGGTEAFF
cdr3_nt: TGCGCCAGCAGCTTGACAGGGGGCACTGAAGCTTTCTTT
clone_size: NA
j_call: TRBJ1-1
v_call: TRBV5-1
d_call: TRBD1

cdr3_aa: CAWSSLRNYGYTF
cdr3_nt: TGTGCCTGGAGTTCCCTACGTAACTATGGCTACACCTTC
clone_size: NA
j_call: TRBJ1-2
v_call: TRBV30
d_call: NA

cdr3_aa: CASSNPQGFGGYTF
cdr3_nt: TGTGCCAGCAGTAACCCACAGGGGTTTGGTGGCTACACCTTC
clone_size: once
j_call: TRBJ1-2
v_call: TRBV28
d_call: TRBD1

cdr3_aa: CASRSGFYNEQFF
cdr3_nt: TGTGCCAGCAGAAGCGGGTTTTACAATGAGCAGTTCTTC
clone_size: NA
j_call: TRBJ2-1
v_call: TRBV2
d_call: NA

cdr3_aa: CASSIRGAHTEAFF
cdr3_nt: TGTGCCAGTAGCATCCGGGGGGCGCATACTGAAGCTTTCTTT
clone_size: NA
j_call: TRBJ1-1
v_call: TRBV19
d_call: NA

cdr3_aa: CASSLAQSPTDTQYF
cdr3_nt: TGCGCCAGCAGCTTGGCCCAGAGCCCCACAGATACGCAGTATTTT
clone_size: NA
j_call: TRBJ2-3
v_call: TRBV5-1
d_call: NA

cdr3_aa: CASSQGAYEQYF
cdr3_nt: TGTGCCAGCAGTCAGGGGGCTTACGAGCAGTACTTC
clone_size: NA
j_call: TRBJ2-7
v_call: TRBV28
d_call: TRBD1

cdr3_aa: CASSLRGADTEAFF
cdr3_nt: TGTGCCAGCAGCTTACGGGGGGCTGACACTGAAGCTTTCTTT
clone_size: NA
j_call: TRBJ1-1
v_call: TRBV11-2
d_call: NA

cdr3_aa: CATSARQGSYGYTF
cdr3_nt: TGTGCCACCAGTGCTCGACAGGGAAGCTATGGCTACACCTTC
clone_size: NA
j_call: TRBJ1-2
v_call: TRBV24-1
d_call: TRBD1

cdr3_aa: CASSLFGGSYEQYF
cdr3_nt: TGTGCCAGCAGTTTATTCGGCGGCTCCTACGAGCAGTACTTC
clone_size: NA
j_call: TRBJ2-7
v_call: TRBV28
d_call: NA

cdr3_aa: CASSDLGMSEKLFF
cdr3_nt: TGTGCCAGCAGTGATTTAGGGATGAGTGAAAAACTGTTTTTT
clone_size: once
j_call: TRBJ1-4
v_call: TRBV2
d_call: NA

cdr3_aa: CASFQTGRGTEAFF
cdr3_nt: TGTGCCAGTTTTCAGACAGGCCGGGGCACTGAAGCTTTCTTT
clone_size: NA
j_call: TRBJ1-1
v_call: TRBV28
d_call: NA

cdr3_aa: CASRGPGSLYEQYF
cdr3_nt: TGTGCCAGCAGAGGACCCGGGTCCTTATACGAGCAGTACTTC
clone_size: NA
j_call: TRBJ2-7
v_call: TRBV6-5
d_call: NA

cdr3_aa: CASSVARAGDTQYF
cdr3_nt: TGTGCCAGCAGCGTAGCACGGGCTGGGGATACGCAGTATTTT
clone_size: NA
j_call: TRBJ2-3
v_call: TRBV9
d_call: NA

cdr3_aa: CASSLIPSGDSYNEQFF
cdr3_nt: TGTGCCAGCAGCTTAATCCCTAGCGGGGACTCCTACAATGAGCAGTTCTTC
clone_size: once
j_call: TRBJ2-1
v_call: TRBV7-6
d_call: TRBD2

cdr3_aa: CASSNEGLVYEQYF
cdr3_nt: TGCGCCAGCAGTAACGAGGGATTGGTCTACGAGCAGTACTTC
clone_size: NA
j_call: TRBJ2-7
v_call: TRBV10-2
d_call: NA

cdr3_aa: CASSPDSSGNTIYF
cdr3_nt: TGTGCCAGCTCACCGGACAGCTCTGGAAACACCATATATTTT
clone_size: NA
j_call: TRBJ1-3
v_call: TRBV18
d_call: NA

cdr3_aa: CASSAQGSTEAFF
cdr3_nt: TGTGCCAGCAGCGCCCAGGGGAGCACTGAAGCTTTCTTT
clone_size: NA
j_call: TRBJ1-1
v_call: TRBV9
d_call: NA

cdr3_aa: CASSSAPGQGTTGELFF
cdr3_nt: TGTGCCAGCAGTTCAGCCCCGGGACAGGGTACCACCGGGGAGCTGTTTTTT
clone_size: NA
j_call: TRBJ2-2
v_call: TRBV6-2/TRBV6-3
d_call: TRBD1

cdr3_aa: CASSVDRSSGNTIYF
cdr3_nt: TGTGCCAGCAGCGTGGACAGGAGCTCTGGAAACACCATATATTTT
clone_size: NA
j_call: TRBJ1-3
v_call: TRBV7-2
d_call: TRBD1

cdr3_aa: CASSENDRAGANVLTF
cdr3_nt: TGTGCCAGCAGTGAAAACGACAGGGCTGGGGCCAACGTCCTGACTTTC
clone_size: NA
j_call: TRBJ2-6
v_call: TRBV25-1
d_call: TRBD1

cdr3_aa: CASSLGRDGYTF
cdr3_nt: TGTGCCAGCAGCTTGGGGCGGGATGGCTACACCTTC
clone_size: NA
j_call: TRBJ1-2
v_call: TRBV5-4
d_call: NA

cdr3_aa: CATSRTGYTEAFF
cdr3_nt: TGTGCCACCAGTCGGACAGGTTACACTGAAGCTTTCTTT
clone_size: NA
j_call: TRBJ1-1
v_call: TRBV24-1
d_call: TRBD1

cdr3_aa: CAWQVSYEQYF
cdr3_nt: TGTGCCTGGCAGGTCTCCTACGAGCAGTACTTC
clone_size: NA
j_call: TRBJ2-7
v_call: TRBV30
d_call: NA

cdr3_aa: CASSEGGSYNEQFF
cdr3_nt: TGTGCCAGCAGTGAGGGGGGCTCCTACAATGAGCAGTTCTTC
clone_size: NA
j_call: TRBJ2-1
v_call: TRBV6-4
d_call: NA